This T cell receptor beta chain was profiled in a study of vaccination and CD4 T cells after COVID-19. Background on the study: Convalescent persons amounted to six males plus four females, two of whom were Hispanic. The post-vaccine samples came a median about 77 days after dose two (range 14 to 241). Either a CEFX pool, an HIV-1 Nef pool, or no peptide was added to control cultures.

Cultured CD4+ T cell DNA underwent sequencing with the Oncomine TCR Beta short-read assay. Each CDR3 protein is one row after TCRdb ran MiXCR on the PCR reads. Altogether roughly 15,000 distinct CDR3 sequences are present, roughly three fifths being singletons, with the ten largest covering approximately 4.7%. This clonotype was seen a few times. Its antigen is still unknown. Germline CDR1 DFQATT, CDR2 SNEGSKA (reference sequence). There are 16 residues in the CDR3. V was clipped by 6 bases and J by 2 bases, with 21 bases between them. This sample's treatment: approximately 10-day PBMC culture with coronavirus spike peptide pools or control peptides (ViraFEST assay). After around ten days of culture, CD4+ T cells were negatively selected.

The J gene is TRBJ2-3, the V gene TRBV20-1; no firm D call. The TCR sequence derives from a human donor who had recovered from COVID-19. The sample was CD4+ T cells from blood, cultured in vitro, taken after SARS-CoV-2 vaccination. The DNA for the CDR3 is TGCAGTGCCAGGAGTAAGTTGGTGCACTCCACAGATACGCAGTATTTT. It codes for CSARSKLVHSTDTQYF.